Listed below are T cell receptor beta chains from one sample, sequenced in a study of cytomegalovirus exposure and HLA in healthy donors. The assay was immunoSEQ multiplex PCR, and TCRdb's table has in-frame clones only and misses some. The sample contains 200,000 or so clones, about 83% of which appear only once. The sample was PBMCs. Receptors were obtained from a woman under 40 in good health and CMV-seropositive. The CDR3 runs from the conserved cysteine through the conserved F or W. The order of the fields is J gene, clone size, D gene, V gene, CDR3 protein, CDR3 DNA. The D gene is left open where the match is weak. Expanded clones are given a class, and other clones once, few, many or no size at all.

TRBJ2-5	-	-	TRBV25-1	CASSENKETQYF	TGTGCCAGCAGTGAAAATAAAGAGACCCAGTACTTC
TRBJ1-2	-	-	TRBV6-1	CASSSQGSDGYTF	TGTGCCAGCAGTTCACAGGGAAGCGATGGCTACACCTTC
TRBJ1-1	once	TRBD1	TRBV19	CASSTQGAANTEAFF	TGTGCCAGTAGTACCCAGGGGGCCGCGAACACTGAAGCTTTCTTT
TRBJ2-1	-	-	TRBV5-6	CASSWGAPNEQFF	TGTGCCAGCAGCTGGGGCGCGCCTAATGAGCAGTTCTTC
TRBJ1-2	-	TRBD1	TRBV2	CASSTRQGLERGYTF	TGTGCCAGCAGTACACGACAGGGCTTGGAACGTGGCTACACCTTC
TRBJ1-4	-	-	TRBV6-5	CASSSAGLPTNEKLFF	TGTGCCAGCAGTTCGGCAGGGCTTCCAACTAATGAAAAACTGTTTTTT
TRBJ2-5	once	-	TRBV28	CASSSWPSATSQETQYF	TGTGCCAGCAGTTCCTGGCCTAGCGCGACATCCCAAGAGACCCAGTACTTC
TRBJ1-2	-	-	TRBV27	CASPLKPRYESLIYGYTF	TGTGCCAGCCCTCTCAAACCCCGCTACGAGTCACTAATATATGGCTACACCTTC
TRBJ2-7	-	-	TRBV2	CASSDRDGRIYEQYF	TGTGCCAGCAGTGACCGGGATGGGCGGATTTACGAGCAGTACTTC
TRBJ2-7	once	TRBD2	TRBV11-2	CASSLEAGAYEQYF	TGTGCCAGCAGCTTAGAGGCGGGGGCCTACGAGCAGTACTTC
TRBJ1-2	-	-	TRBV7-9	CASSPAEGLNYGYTF	TGTGCCAGCAGCCCAGCGGAAGGGTTGAACTATGGCTACACCTTC
TRBJ2-5	-	-	TRBV4-1	CASSPRGTYRSWETQYF	TGCGCCAGCAGCCCACGCGGAACCTACAGGTCTTGGGAGACCCAGTACTTC